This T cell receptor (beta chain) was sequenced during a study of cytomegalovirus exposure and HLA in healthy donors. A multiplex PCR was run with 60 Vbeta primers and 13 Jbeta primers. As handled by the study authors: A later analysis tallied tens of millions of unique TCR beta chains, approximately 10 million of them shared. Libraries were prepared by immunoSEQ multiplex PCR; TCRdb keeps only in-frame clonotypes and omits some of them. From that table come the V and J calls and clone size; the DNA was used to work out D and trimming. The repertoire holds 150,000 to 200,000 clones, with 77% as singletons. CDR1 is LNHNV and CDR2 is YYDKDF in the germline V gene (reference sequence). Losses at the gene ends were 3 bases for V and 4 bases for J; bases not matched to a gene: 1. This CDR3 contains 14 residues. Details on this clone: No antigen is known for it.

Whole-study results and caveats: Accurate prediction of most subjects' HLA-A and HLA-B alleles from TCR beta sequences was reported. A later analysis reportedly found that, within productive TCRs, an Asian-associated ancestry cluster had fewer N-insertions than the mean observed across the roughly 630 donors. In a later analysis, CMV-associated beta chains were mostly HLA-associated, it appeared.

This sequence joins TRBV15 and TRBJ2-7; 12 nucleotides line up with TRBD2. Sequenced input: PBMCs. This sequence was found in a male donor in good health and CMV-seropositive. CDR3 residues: CATSRTSGGYEQYF. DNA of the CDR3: TGTGCCACCAGCAGGACTAGCGGGGGTTACGAGCAGTACTTC.